Given below is one T cell receptor beta chain in context. The clone's antigen remains unknown. Each CD8+ T cell subset was flow-sorted in triplicate, and some 300,000 cells per subset were placed directly into RLT lysis buffer. To exclude memory contaminants, naive CD8+ T cells were stringently defined as CD45RO-CCR7+CD27+CD95-. Peripheral blood mononuclear cells were isolated from buffy coats using standard density gradient centrifugation. A FACSAria III was used to flow-sort naive CXCR3-negative and CXCR3-positive CD8+ T cells. Total RNA was extracted from sorted cells with an RNeasy Mini Kit. This specimen belongs to a study of CXCR3-negative and CXCR3-positive naive CD8 T cells (dated 2019 in TCRdb). About the full investigation: In total, around 150 million TRB reads were obtained, or roughly 1.5 +/- 0.3 million reads per library. Diversity and physicochemical repertoire analyses were performed on about 12 donors pooled from two independent experiments. For the TRBV-TRBJ cluster analysis, the naive subsets came from 5 donors, while the memory cells came from 3 donors. The investigation overall reported the following: TRB CDR3s from CXCR3-positive naive cells showed higher hydrophobicity (lower Kidera factor 4), lower energy, and higher strength and volume indices than CXCR3-negative naive cells. Because surface CD5, which has been linked to self-reactivity in mice, was comparable between naive subsets, TCR interaction strength was also inferred from TRB CDR3 physicochemical properties. Naive CXCR3-negative and CXCR3-positive cells from the same donor showed similar TRBV-TRBJ usage, whereas memory cells showed distinct patterns. Comparably high repertoire diversity was found in both naive subsets, whereas much lower repertoire diversity was found in memory CD8+ T cells. Freshly isolated PBMCs were used for most assays because CXCR3 expression went down partially after cryopreservation.

The CDR3 runs 15 amino acids, cysteine and phenylalanine included. Only the protein sequence is given. Via the germline V gene, CDR1 is SGHVS and CDR2 FNYEAQ. These reads were obtained on a NextSeq 550. The Human TCR Profiling Kit (MiLaboratory) was used to make UMI-labeled 5' RACE TRB cDNA libraries. The full amount of extracted RNA was used for cDNA synthesis, and the full amount of resulting cDNA was used for PCR amplification. Libraries were prepared in parallel with an identical number of PCR cycles. The authors processed their data as follows. With a requirement of at least two reads per UMI, MIGEC and MiXCR extracted about 48,000 +/- 9,800 unique UMI-labeled TRB cDNA molecules per library. On average, around 40,000 +/- 10,000 functional in-frame TRB CDR3 nucleotide clonotypes lacking stop codons were found per library. After each sample was downsampled to 5000 UMI-labeled TRB molecules, VDJtools was used to calculate diversity metrics such as normalized Shannon-Wiener and Chao1. Clonotype-size-weighted physicochemical properties of the central five CDR3 residues (interaction energy, strength, volume and Kidera factor 4) were computed in VDJtools. Following TCRdb reprocessing, every CDR3 protein sequence forms one entry, and DNA is not provided. TCRdb's processing, not the authors', yielded these V and J calls. The sample has over 80,000 distinct CDR3 sequences on record. Of the sample, 1.6% falls within the top ten clones.

This clonotype originated in a human donor in good health. Some clones in this sample may be carry-over from other donors' samples. Rearrangement joined TRBV7-6 to TRBJ1-5; TCRdb designates TRBD1, a call that cannot be tested without DNA. Sample: naive CXCR3- CD8+ T cells from blood. The sample's cell subset or site label, decoded: CD45RO-CCR7+CD27+CD95- naive CD8+ T cells lacking CXCR3 (TNR3-). CDR3 protein: CASSRLGGGNQPQHF.